A selection of T cell receptor beta chains follows, all from one sample in a study of shared clonotypes between healthy human individuals. The method was immunoSEQ multiplex PCR; TCRdb's version includes in-frame clones alone and lacks a portion of them. The table has roughly 1,500,000 clones, about 98.5% seen once. The sequencing sample was made of naive CD4+ T cells sorted from blood. Source of these receptors: a man aged 25-45 years in good health. The CDR3 runs from the conserved cysteine through the conserved F or W. A D gene is named only where the DNA matches it firmly. Clone size is shown for a subset of rows, as once, few, many or a class of expanded clone.

V	size	D	J	CDR3	DNA
TRBV9	NA	TRBD1	TRBJ2-1	CASSPRQGLAYNEQFF	TGTGCCAGCAGCCCTCGACAGGGGTTAGCCTACAATGAGCAGTTCTTC
TRBV4-1	NA	NA	TRBJ1-3	CASSQESQGNTIYF	TGCGCCAGCAGCCAAGAGAGCCAGGGAAACACCATATATTTT
TRBV6-6	once	NA	TRBJ1-2	CASRTRGAGAYGYTF	TGTGCCAGCAGAACGAGGGGGGCAGGGGCCTATGGCTACACCTTC
TRBV6-5	NA	TRBD1	TRBJ2-7	CASSKAGGGYEQYF	TGTGCCAGCAGTAAAGCAGGGGGCGGTTACGAGCAGTACTTC
TRBV19	NA	NA	TRBJ2-7	CASSISPAGRYEQYF	TGTGCCAGTAGTATATCCCCCGCAGGACGGTACGAGCAGTACTTC
TRBV7-3	NA	NA	TRBJ2-2	CASKANRGGNTGELFF	TGTGCCAGCAAAGCTAACAGGGGAGGGAACACCGGGGAGCTGTTTTTT
TRBV18	NA	NA	TRBJ2-2	CASSPRGRPGELFF	TGTGCCAGCTCACCACGAGGGAGGCCCGGGGAGCTGTTTTTT
TRBV28	NA	NA	TRBJ2-7	CASSLWRGPSSYEQYF	TGTGCCAGCAGTTTATGGCGGGGCCCGAGCTCCTACGAGCAGTACTTC
TRBV7-8	NA	TRBD1	TRBJ1-2	CASSLGGTGFRYGYTF	TGTGCCAGCAGCTTAGGGGGGACAGGGTTTCGGTATGGCTACACCTTC
TRBV28	NA	NA	TRBJ2-1	CASSFSGTMGGEQFF	TGTGCCAGCAGTTTTTCGGGGACAATGGGAGGTGAGCAGTTCTTC
TRBV7-9	NA	TRBD1	TRBJ2-7	CASSVGQGGEQYF	TGTGCCAGCAGCGTAGGACAGGGCGGGGAGCAGTACTTC
TRBV7-9	NA	TRBD2	TRBJ2-7	CASSDRLASYEQYF	TGTGCCAGCAGCGACAGACTAGCGTCCTACGAGCAGTACTTC
TRBV9	NA	TRBD2	TRBJ2-2	CASSPHGRSTGELFF	TGTGCCAGCAGCCCGCACGGGAGGTCCACCGGGGAGCTGTTTTTT
TRBV6-5	NA	NA	TRBJ2-1	CASSYLGGYNEQFF	TGTGCCAGCAGTTATCTGGGGGGTTACAATGAGCAGTTCTTC
TRBV18	NA	NA	TRBJ1-1	CASSPQGTVNTEAFF	TGTGCCAGCTCACCACAGGGTACGGTGAACACTGAAGCTTTCTTT
TRBV5-1	NA	NA	TRBJ2-7	CASSLVGADEQYF	TGCGCCAGCAGCTTGGTGGGAGCCGACGAGCAGTACTTC
TRBV29-1	NA	TRBD1	TRBJ1-2	CSVDYRGRGYTF	TGCAGCGTTGATTACAGGGGTCGCGGCTACACCTTC
TRBV7-2	once	NA	TRBJ2-3	CASSLEGGRAGTDTQYF	TGTGCCAGCAGCTTAGAAGGTGGAAGGGCAGGAACAGATACGCAGTATTTT
TRBV7-9	NA	NA	TRBJ2-7	CASSKTAMGYEQYF	TGTGCCAGCAGCAAAACAGCTATGGGATACGAGCAGTACTTC
TRBV28	NA	NA	TRBJ2-1	CASSEAPSDNEQFF	TGTGCCAGCAGTGAGGCACCTAGTGACAATGAGCAGTTCTTC
TRBV15	once	NA	TRBJ2-3	CATGSGAFPDTQYF	TGTGCCACCGGTTCGGGGGCCTTCCCAGATACGCAGTATTTT
TRBV6-4	once	NA	TRBJ1-2	CASSAGTASNYGYTF	TGTGCCAGCAGTGCCGGGACTGCCTCTAACTATGGCTACACCTTC
TRBV13	NA	NA	TRBJ2-3	CASSLLADGTRDTQYF	TGTGCCAGCAGCTTATTGGCGGATGGCACGAGGGATACGCAGTATTTT
TRBV20-1	NA	NA	TRBJ2-3	CSARDLDTQYF	TGCAGTGCTAGAGATTTGGATACGCAGTATTTT
TRBV5-1	NA	TRBD2	TRBJ2-2	CASSPLTSGSVTGELFF	TGCGCCAGCAGCCCCCTGACTAGCGGGAGCGTAACCGGGGAGCTGTTTTTT
TRBV5-4	NA	TRBD1	TRBJ2-1	CASSLRNRGNEQFF	TGTGCCAGCAGCTTGCGGAACAGGGGAAATGAGCAGTTCTTC
TRBV15	NA	NA	TRBJ2-7	CATSRDEGGRDNYEQYF	TGTGCCACCAGCAGAGATGAAGGCGGCAGGGATAACTACGAGCAGTACTTC
TRBV5-1	NA	TRBD1	TRBJ1-4	CASSADTGTGEKLFF	TGCGCCAGCAGCGCTGATACCGGGACAGGTGAAAAACTGTTTTTT
TRBV5-1	NA	NA	TRBJ2-5	CASSYNQETQYF	TGCGCCAGCAGCTACAACCAAGAGACCCAGTACTTC
TRBV5-4	NA	TRBD1	TRBJ2-7	CASSLGAPGQGYHEQYF	TGTGCCAGCAGCTTGGGCGCACCGGGACAGGGGTACCACGAGCAGTACTTC
TRBV7-2	NA	NA	TRBJ2-7	CASSLEWESLEQYF	TGTGCCAGCAGCTTAGAGTGGGAGTCCCTCGAGCAGTACTTC
TRBV15	NA	NA	TRBJ1-2	CATSRDYGYTF	TGTGCCACCAGCAGAGATTATGGCTACACCTTC
TRBV20-1	NA	NA	TRBJ2-5	CSAETQYF	TGCAGTGCGGAGACCCAGTACTTC
TRBV4-3	NA	NA	TRBJ2-1	CASSQPGTLNEQFF	TGCGCCAGCAGCCAACCCGGGACTTTGAATGAGCAGTTCTTC
TRBV18	NA	TRBD2	TRBJ2-5	CASSPIAGARETQYF	TGTGCCAGCTCACCTATAGCGGGAGCCCGCGAGACCCAGTACTTC
TRBV6-6	NA	NA	TRBJ1-1	CASILEGRGLGAFF	TGTGCCAGCATCCTCGAGGGGCGGGGACTGGGAGCTTTCTTT
TRBV11-2	NA	TRBD2	TRBJ2-3	CASSLGSGGRYTDTQYF	TGTGCCAGCAGCTTAGGGTCGGGAGGCCGCTACACAGATACGCAGTATTTT
TRBV11-2	NA	NA	TRBJ1-4	CASSLLGRLNEKLFF	TGTGCCAGCAGCTTACTAGGACGGCTCAATGAAAAACTGTTTTTT
TRBV10-3	NA	TRBD1	TRBJ1-2	CAISDRDYGYTF	TGTGCCATCAGCGACAGGGACTATGGCTACACCTTC
TRBV7-2	NA	NA	TRBJ2-7	CASSLRGSYEQYF	TGTGCCAGCAGCTTAAGGGGCTCCTACGAGCAGTACTTC
TRBV28	NA	TRBD2	TRBJ2-7	CASSPSGAGAYEQYF	TGTGCCAGCAGCCCTAGCGGGGCTGGGGCCTACGAGCAGTACTTC
TRBV7-9	NA	NA	TRBJ1-1	CASSSRGRGTEAFF	TGTGCCAGCAGCTCAAGAGGCAGAGGCACTGAAGCTTTCTTT